The entry that follows covers one TCR beta chain sequence. Its specificity is unknown. These data are taken from a study of OX40 agonist ivuxolimab in advanced cancers. Study-wide context: Ivuxolimab, an antibody acting as an agonist of OX40 (CD134), was used to treat patients. Points from the study as a whole: The 0.1-3.0 mg/kg partial responders had among the lowest clonal expansion.

Generated by immunoSEQ multiplex PCR, the TCRdb table keeps only in-frame clones and is missing some. Among 26,000 or so clones listed, around 85% were seen once. From germline, CDR1 is SQVTM and CDR2 ANQGSEA. The length of the CDR3 is 10 residues. V lost 7 bases to trimming and J lost 10 bases, with 11 bases between them. This receptor was taken from an adult with an advanced solid tumor such as melanoma, head and neck, liver or kidney cancer. The chain is built from TRBV29-1 and TRBJ2-1; D is ambiguous. This sample comprised CD4+ or CD8+ T cells sorted from blood, obtained in a trial of the OX40 agonist ivuxolimab. CDR3 in DNA: TGCAGCGGGAGTTGGGGAGAGCAGTTCTTC. Translated: CSGSWGEQFF.